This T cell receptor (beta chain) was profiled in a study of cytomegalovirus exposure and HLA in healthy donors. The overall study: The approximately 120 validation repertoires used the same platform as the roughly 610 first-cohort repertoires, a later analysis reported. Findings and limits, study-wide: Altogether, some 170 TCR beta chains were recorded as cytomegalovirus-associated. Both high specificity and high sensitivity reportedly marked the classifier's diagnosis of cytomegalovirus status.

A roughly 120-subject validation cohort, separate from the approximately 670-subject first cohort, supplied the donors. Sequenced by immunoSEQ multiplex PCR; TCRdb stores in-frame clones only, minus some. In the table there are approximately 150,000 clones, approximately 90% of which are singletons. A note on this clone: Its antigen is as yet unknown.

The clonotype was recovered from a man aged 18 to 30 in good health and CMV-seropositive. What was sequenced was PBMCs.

CDR3 region: CASSFGVGTEQYF. The CDR3 coding sequence is TGTGCCAGCAGTTTCGGGGTGGGAACCGAGCAGTACTTC. The chain links TRBV27 to TRBJ2-7, with D tentatively TRBD2 (5 bases). The CDR3 has 13 amino acids. V was trimmed by 3 bases and J by 6 bases, leaving 12 bases between them. Germline-derived CDR1 and CDR2 are MNHEY and SMNVEV (reference sequence).